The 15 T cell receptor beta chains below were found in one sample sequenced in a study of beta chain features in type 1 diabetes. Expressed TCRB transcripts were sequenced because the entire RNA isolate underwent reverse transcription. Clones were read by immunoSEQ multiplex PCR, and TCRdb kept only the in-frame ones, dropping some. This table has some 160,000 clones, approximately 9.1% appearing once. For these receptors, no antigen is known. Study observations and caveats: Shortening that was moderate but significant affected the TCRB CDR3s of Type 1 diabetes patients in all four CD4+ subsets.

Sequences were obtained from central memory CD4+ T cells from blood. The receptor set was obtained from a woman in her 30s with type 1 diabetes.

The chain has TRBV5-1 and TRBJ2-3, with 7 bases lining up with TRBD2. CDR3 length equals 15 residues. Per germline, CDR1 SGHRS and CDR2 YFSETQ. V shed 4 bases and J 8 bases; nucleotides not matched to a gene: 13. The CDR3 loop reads CASSPGLSTGGTQYF. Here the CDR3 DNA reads TGCGCCAGCAGCCCGGGACTATCTACCGGCGGTACGCAGTATTTT.

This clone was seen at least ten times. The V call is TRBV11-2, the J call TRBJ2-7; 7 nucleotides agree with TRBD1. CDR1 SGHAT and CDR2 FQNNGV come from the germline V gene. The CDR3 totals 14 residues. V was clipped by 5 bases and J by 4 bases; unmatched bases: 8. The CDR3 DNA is TGTGCCAGCAGCCGCATCGACAGGGAATACGAGCAGTACTTC. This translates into CASSRIDREYEQYF.

This CDR3 is CATRRDSNQPQHF. The CDR3 DNA reads as TGTGCCACCCGGAGGGATAGCAATCAGCCCCAGCATTTT. The chain is built from TRBV2 and TRBJ1-5; D call uncertain. V lost 10 bases and J 0 bases, leaving 10 bases between the germline ends. CDR1 and CDR2 (germline): SNHLY, FYNNEI. CDR3 length: 13 residues.

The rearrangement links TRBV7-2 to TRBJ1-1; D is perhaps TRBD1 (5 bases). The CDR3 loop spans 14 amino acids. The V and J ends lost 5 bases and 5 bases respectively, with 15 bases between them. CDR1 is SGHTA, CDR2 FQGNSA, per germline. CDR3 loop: CASSPARGWTEAFF. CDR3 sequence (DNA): TGTGCCAGCAGCCCTGCCCGGGGGTGGACTGAAGCTTTCTTT.

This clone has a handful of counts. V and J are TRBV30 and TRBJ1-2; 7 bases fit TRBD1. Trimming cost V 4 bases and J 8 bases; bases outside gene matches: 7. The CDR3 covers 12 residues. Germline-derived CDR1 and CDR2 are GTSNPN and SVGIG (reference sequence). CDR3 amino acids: CAWKSYRGGYTF. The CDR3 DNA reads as TGTGCCTGGAAAAGTTACAGGGGAGGCTACACCTTC. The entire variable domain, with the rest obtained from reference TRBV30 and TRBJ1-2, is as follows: SQTIHQWPATLVQPVGSPLSLECTVEGTSNPNLYWYRQAAGRGLQLLFYSVGIGQISSEVPQNLSASRPQDRQFILSSKKLLLSDSGFYLCAWKSYRGGYTFGSGTRLTVV.

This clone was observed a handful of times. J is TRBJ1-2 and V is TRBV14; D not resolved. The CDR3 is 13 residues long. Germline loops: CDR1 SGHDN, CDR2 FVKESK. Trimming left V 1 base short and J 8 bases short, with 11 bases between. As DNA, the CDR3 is TGTGCCAGCAGCCAAGCCGAGGTGAGAGGCTACACCTTC. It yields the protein CASSQAEVRGYTF.

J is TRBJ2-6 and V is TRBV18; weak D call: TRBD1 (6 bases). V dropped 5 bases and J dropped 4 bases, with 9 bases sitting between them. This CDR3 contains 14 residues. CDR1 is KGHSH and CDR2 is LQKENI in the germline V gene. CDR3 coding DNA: TGTGCCAGCTCAGTGGGGGCAGGGGCCAACGTCCTGACTTTC. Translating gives CASSVGAGANVLTF.

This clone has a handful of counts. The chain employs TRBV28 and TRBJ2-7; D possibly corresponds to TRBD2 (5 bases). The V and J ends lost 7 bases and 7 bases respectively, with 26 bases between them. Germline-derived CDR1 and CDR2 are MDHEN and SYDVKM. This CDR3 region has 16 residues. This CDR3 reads CASIPGADESRGEQYF. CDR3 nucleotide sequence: TGTGCCAGCATCCCAGGTGCGGACGAATCGAGAGGGGAGCAGTACTTC.

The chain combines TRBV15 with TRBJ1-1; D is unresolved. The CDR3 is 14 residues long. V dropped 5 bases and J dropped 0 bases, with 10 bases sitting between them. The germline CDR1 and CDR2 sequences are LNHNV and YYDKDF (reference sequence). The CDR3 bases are TGTGCCACCAGCGTCGGAGTCATGAACACTGAAGCTTTCTTT. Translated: CATSVGVMNTEAFF.

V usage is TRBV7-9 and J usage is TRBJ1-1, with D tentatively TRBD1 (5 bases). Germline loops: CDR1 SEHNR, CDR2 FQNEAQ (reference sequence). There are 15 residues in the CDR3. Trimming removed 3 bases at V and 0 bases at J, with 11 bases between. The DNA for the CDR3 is TGTGCCAGCAGCTTTGGGGGACTTATGAACACTGAAGCTTTCTTT. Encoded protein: CASSFGGLMNTEAFF.

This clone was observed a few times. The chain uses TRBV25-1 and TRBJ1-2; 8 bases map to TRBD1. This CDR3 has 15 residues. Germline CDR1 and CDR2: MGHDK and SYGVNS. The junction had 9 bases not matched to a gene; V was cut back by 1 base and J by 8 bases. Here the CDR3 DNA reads TGTGCCAGCAGTGAATTGGGTCAGGGGGCATTCGGCTACACCTTC. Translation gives CASSELGQGAFGYTF.

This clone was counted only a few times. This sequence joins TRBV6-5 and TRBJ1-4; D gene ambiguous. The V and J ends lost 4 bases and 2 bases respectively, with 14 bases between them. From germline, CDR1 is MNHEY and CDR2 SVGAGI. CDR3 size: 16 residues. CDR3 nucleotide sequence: TGTGCCAGCAGTTCCCTTAAGGGCGGGACTAATGAAAAACTGTTTTTT. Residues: CASSSLKGGTNEKLFF.

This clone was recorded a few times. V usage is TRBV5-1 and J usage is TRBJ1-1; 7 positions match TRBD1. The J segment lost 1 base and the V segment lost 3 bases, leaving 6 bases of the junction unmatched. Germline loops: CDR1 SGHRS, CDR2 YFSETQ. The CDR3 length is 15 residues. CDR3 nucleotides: TGCGCCAGCAGCTCGATGACAGGGAAGAACACTGAAGCTTTCTTT. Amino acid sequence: CASSSMTGKNTEAFF.

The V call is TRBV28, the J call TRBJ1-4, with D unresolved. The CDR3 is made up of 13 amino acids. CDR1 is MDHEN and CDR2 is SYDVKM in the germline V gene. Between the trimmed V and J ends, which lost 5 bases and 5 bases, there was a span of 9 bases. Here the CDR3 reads CASSTAGNEKLFF. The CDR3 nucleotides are TGTGCCAGCAGTACGGCCGGGAATGAAAAACTGTTTTTT.

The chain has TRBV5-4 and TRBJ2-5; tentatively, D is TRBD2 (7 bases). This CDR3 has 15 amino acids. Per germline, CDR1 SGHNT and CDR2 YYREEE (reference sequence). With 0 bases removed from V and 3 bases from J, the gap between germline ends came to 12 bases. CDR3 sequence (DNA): TGTGCCAGCAGCTTGGACCGAGGGGGGGAAGAGACCCAGTACTTC. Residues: CASSLDRGGEETQYF. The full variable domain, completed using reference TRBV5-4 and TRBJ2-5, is ETGVTQSPTHLIKTRGQQVTLRCSSQSGHNTVSWYQQALGQGPQFIFQYYREEENGRGNFPPRFSGLQFPNYSSELNVNALELDDSALYLCASSLDRGGEETQYFGPGTRLLVL.